This paragraph covers one TCR beta chain sequence. Its antigen is unidentified. The assay was immunoSEQ multiplex PCR, and TCRdb's table has in-frame clones only and misses some. The sample consists of around 27,000 clones, roughly nine tenths of them appearing once. The data derive from a study of OX40 agonist ivuxolimab in advanced cancers. Findings of the study overall: Antigen targets of the expanded peripheral T cells went undetermined.

The CDR3 covers 16 residues. CDR1 is SQVTM and CDR2 is ANQGSEA in the germline V gene. V dropped 0 bases and J dropped 6; count of bases not matched to a gene: 11. Source: CD4+ or CD8+ T cells sorted from blood, taken in a trial of the OX40 agonist ivuxolimab. The genes are TRBV29-1 and TRBJ1-2, with 9 bases lining up with TRBD1. The TCR sequence derives from an adult with an advanced solid tumor such as melanoma, head and neck, liver or kidney cancer. The CDR3 is CSVEDLSLGTGNGYTF. CDR3 coding DNA: TGCAGCGTTGAAGATCTTTCCCTAGGGACAGGGAATGGCTACACCTTC.